These 13 T cell receptor beta chains came from one sample sequenced in a study of shared clonotypes between healthy human individuals. Some clones are missing from TCRdb's copy, which holds only in-frame ones; the method was immunoSEQ multiplex PCR. The sample consists of fewer than 150,000 clones, around two thirds of them appearing once. The specimen was memory CD8+ T cells sorted from blood. Subset described: CD45RO+ cells pooled with CCR7-negative TemRA cells. The receptor source for this set is a woman aged 25-40 years in good health.

On this clone itself: A read error may produce the germline difference seen at one junction end. The chain joins TRBV6-1 to TRBJ2-6; D not resolved. This CDR3 region has 15 residues. Germline loops: CDR1 MNHNS, CDR2 SASEGT. Here the CDR3 reads CATEPSGSEANVLTF. DNA of the CDR3: TGTGCCACCGAACCCTCTGGCTCTGAGGCCAACGTCCTGACTTTC.

Concerning this clone: Being one base from a much bigger clone, this may be a read error. Different DNA sequences within this sample yield the same CDR3. The V gene is TRBV4-2, the J gene TRBJ2-3; 12 bases line up with TRBD2. V dropped 1 base and J dropped 4; count of bases not matched to a gene: 3. CDR1 and CDR2 (germline): LGHNA, YNFKEQ. This CDR3 contains 16 residues. CDR3 region: CASSQASGRGSDTQYF. The CDR3 nucleotides are TGTGCCAGCAGCCAAGCTAGCGGGAGGGGGTCAGATACGCAGTATTTT.

The chain employs TRBV5-1 and TRBJ1-1, with 7 positions matching TRBD1. After removal of 4 bases from V and 1 base from J, the junction contained 4 bases not matched to a gene. The CDR3 extends over 14 amino acids. CDR1 is SGHRS, CDR2 YFSETQ, per germline. CDR3 amino acids: CASSKGTENTEAFF. Written as DNA, the CDR3 is TGCGCCAGCAGCAAAGGGACAGAGAACACTGAAGCTTTCTTT.

This chain joins TRBV27 and TRBJ2-5; weak D call: TRBD2 (6 bases). V was clipped by 1 base and J by 4 bases, with 13 bases between them. The CDR3 is 15 amino acids. Germline assignment: CDR1 MNHEY and CDR2 SMNVEV (reference sequence). The CDR3 DNA follows: TGTGCCAGCAGTTTATGGTGGCAGGGAGGAGAGACCCAGTACTTC. It is translated as CASSLWWQGGETQYF.

The V call is TRBV5-1, the J call TRBJ1-3, with 8 positions matching TRBD1. CDR1 SGHRS and CDR2 YFSETQ come from the germline V gene. CDR3 length: 14 amino acids. V was clipped by 7 bases and J by 7 bases; unmatched bases: 10. In nucleotides, the CDR3 is TGCGCCAGCTCGCCACAGGGGGTTGTGAACACCATATATTTT. Translated, it gives CASSPQGVVNTIYF.

In its sample, this clone was seen once. The rearrangement joins TRBV27 to TRBJ1-2, with D perhaps TRBD1 (5 bases). Germline CDR1 MNHEY, CDR2 SMNVEV (reference sequence). Trimming removed 5 bases at V and 6 bases at J, with 19 bases between. CDR3 length: 15 residues. The CDR3 here is CASSPHRLDRDGYTF. DNA for the CDR3: TGTGCCAGCAGTCCCCACAGGTTGGATAGAGATGGCTACACCTTC.

This clone has more than one count but fewer than ten. Different DNA sequences within this sample yield the same CDR3. The chain links TRBV9 to TRBJ2-5; possibly TRBD2 for D (5 bases). Germline loops: CDR1 SGDLS, CDR2 YYNGEE. The CDR3 is 14 amino acids. Trimming removed 0 bases at V and 3 bases at J, with 9 bases between. DNA of the CDR3: TGTGCCAGCAGCGTAGGTGGTAGCGAAGAGACCCAGTACTTC. This codes for CASSVGGSEETQYF.

This clone was detected once. The rearrangement uses TRBV6-5 and TRBJ2-5; 7 nucleotides match TRBD1. V lost 6 bases to trimming and J lost 5 bases; unmatched junction nucleotides: 3. The CDR3 runs 12 residues. The germline gives CDR1 MNHEY, CDR2 SVGAGI. CDR3 in DNA: TGTGCCAGCAGAAAACAGGGGGAGACCCAGTACTTC. As protein: CASRKQGETQYF.

The genes are TRBV25-1 and TRBJ2-7; 12 nucleotides agree with TRBD2. The CDR3 consists of 18 residues. CDR1 and CDR2 from the germline V gene are MGHDK and SYGVNS. Trimming removed 1 base from V and 2 bases from J; junction bases left unmatched: 9. CDR3 DNA sequence: TGTGCCAGCAGTGAATCCCCATTGACTAGCGGGGGAGCCTACGAGCAGTACTTC. Residues: CASSESPLTSGGAYEQYF.

Only one count was recorded for this clone. A much larger clone is a single base away; this may be a read error. The chain recombines TRBV29-1 with TRBJ2-5, with 8 nucleotides matching TRBD2. With V trimmed by 6 bases and J by 3 bases, 12 bases remained unmatched. The CDR3 spans 15 residues. Germline CDR1 is SQVTM and CDR2 is ANQGSEA. Here the CDR3 reads CSVGGTNGREETQYF. CDR3 nucleotide sequence: TGCAGCGTAGGCGGGACTAACGGGAGGGAAGAGACCCAGTACTTC.

This clone was detected a few times. This chain connects TRBV5-1 to TRBJ2-7; weak D call: TRBD2 (6 bases). The V and J ends lost 2 bases and 3 bases respectively, with 18 bases between them. Germline CDR1 is SGHRS and CDR2 is YFSETQ. The CDR3 loop spans 16 amino acids. The CDR3 loop is CASSLINQRAVYEQYF. In nucleotides, the CDR3 is TGCGCCAGCAGCTTAATTAACCAGCGGGCAGTCTACGAGCAGTACTTC.

The chain uses TRBV6-4 and TRBJ1-3; D unclear. The CDR3 spans 16 residues. Germline lookup yields CDR1 MRHNA and CDR2 SNTAGT. Deletions cut 3 bases from V and 0 bases from J, with 12 bases between. CDR3 protein: CASSDYRKISGNTIYF. CDR3 in DNA: TGTGCCAGCAGTGATTACAGAAAGATCTCTGGAAACACCATATATTTT.

This chain links TRBV11-3 with TRBJ2-1; tentatively, D is TRBD2 (6 bases). V was clipped by 3 bases and J by 4 bases, with 13 bases between them. The CDR3 runs to 15 residues. Germline CDR1 and CDR2: SGHNT and YENEEA. The CDR3 here is CASSLSSGGYNEQFF. CDR3 in DNA: TGTGCCAGCAGCTTGAGTAGCGGAGGGTACAATGAGCAGTTCTTC.